This T cell receptor beta chain is from a study of blood T cell repertoires in COVID-19. Overall study context: Samples came from the United States, Italy and Spain, spanning acute and convalescent COVID-19.

Enrolment of Seattle patients took place during active infection, and they were followed longitudinally. This CDR3 region has 15 residues. The V gene end was trimmed by 4 bases and the J gene end by 8 bases; junction bases not matched to a gene: 12. Germline CDR1 and CDR2: SGDLS and YYNGEE. The protocol was immunoSEQ multiplex PCR, while the TCRdb copy is restricted to in-frame clones and leaves out a portion. Of 110,000 to 150,000 clones listed, 75% to 85% were seen once; the top ten hold around 5%. The chain recombines TRBV9 with TRBJ1-2; 9 bases map to TRBD1. This receptor was identified in a woman in her sixties or seventies with COVID-19, enrolled during active disease. The sequencing sample was made of peripheral blood. CDR3 nucleotides: TGTGCCAGCAGCCCCGGACAGGGGTATGGAGGGGGCTACACCTTC. Protein product: CASSPGQGYGGGYTF.